Reported below is one TCR beta chain. Its antigen is undetermined. This specimen comes from a study of glioma-infiltrating T cells after dendritic cell vaccination. The wider study: Patients received autologous tumor lysate-pulsed dendritic cell vaccination between about 2002 and 2013.

V lost 2 bases and J lost 5, with 21 bases in between. This CDR3 is built from 17 residues. Germline CDR1 is SGHTA and CDR2 is FQGNSA. As for time point: after dendritic cell vaccination, including at tumor progression/relapse. Only patients with spare fresh-frozen tumor and over two years of follow-up were included. Whole-study results and caveats: Longer survival after dendritic cell vaccination followed higher pretreatment TIL content.

Method: immunoSEQ multiplex PCR; TCRdb's copy keeps in-frame clones and lacks some. The sample carries 70,000 to 95,000 clones, 87% recorded once. The sequenced sample was blood, obtained after dendritic cell vaccination. This sequence originates from a human donor with glioblastoma. The chain links TRBV7-2 to TRBJ2-5, with a weak D call TRBD2 (5 bases). The CDR3 nucleotides read TGTGCCAGCAGCTTATTAGGGAGCAGTATTAAAAGGGAGACCCAGTACTTC. Its translation: CASSLLGSSIKRETQYF.